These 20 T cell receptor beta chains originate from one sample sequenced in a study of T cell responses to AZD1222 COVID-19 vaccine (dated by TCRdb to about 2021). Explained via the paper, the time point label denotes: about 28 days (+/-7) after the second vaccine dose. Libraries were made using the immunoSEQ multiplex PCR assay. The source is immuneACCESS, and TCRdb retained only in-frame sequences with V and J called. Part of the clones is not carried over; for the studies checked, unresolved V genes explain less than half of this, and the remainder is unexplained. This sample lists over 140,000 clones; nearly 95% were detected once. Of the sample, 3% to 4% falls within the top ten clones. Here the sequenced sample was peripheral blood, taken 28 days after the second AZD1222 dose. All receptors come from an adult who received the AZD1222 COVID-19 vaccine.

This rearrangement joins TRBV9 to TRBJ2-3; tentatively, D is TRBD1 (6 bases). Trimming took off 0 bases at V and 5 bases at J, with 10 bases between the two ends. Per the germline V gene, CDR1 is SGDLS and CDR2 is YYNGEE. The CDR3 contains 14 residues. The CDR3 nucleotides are TGTGCCAGCAGCGTAGAGGTAGGGGGAGATACGCAGTATTTT. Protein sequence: CASSVEVGGDTQYF.

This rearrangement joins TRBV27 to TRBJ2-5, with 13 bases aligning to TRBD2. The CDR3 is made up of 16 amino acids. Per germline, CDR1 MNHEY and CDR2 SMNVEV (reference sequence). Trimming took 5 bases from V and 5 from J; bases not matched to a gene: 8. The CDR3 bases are TGTGCCAGCAGTCCTCGACGGACTAGCGGGAGTGAGACCCAGTACTTC. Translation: CASSPRRTSGSETQYF.

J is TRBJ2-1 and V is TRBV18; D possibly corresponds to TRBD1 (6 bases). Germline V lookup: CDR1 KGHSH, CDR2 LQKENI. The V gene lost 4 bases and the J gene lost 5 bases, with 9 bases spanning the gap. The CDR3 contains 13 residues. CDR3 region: CASSRGQDNEQFF. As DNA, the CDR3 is TGTGCCAGCTCACGGGGACAAGACAATGAGCAGTTCTTC.

In nucleotides, the CDR3 is TGTGCCAGCAGATCACAGGGTTCCACCTACGAGCAGTACTTC. It encodes CASRSQGSTYEQYF. The chain joins TRBV6-5 to TRBJ2-7; tentatively, D is TRBD1 (6 bases). V was cut by 6 bases and J by 2 bases, with 14 bases left in between. The germline V gene has CDR1 MNHEY and CDR2 SVGAGI. The CDR3 covers 14 residues.

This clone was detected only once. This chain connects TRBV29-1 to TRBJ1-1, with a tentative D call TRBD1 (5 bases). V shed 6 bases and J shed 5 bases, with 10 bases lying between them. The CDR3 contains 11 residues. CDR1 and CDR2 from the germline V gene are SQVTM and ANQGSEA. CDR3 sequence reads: CSVGVGTEAFF. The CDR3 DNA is TGCAGCGTGGGGGTGGGAACTGAAGCTTTCTTT.

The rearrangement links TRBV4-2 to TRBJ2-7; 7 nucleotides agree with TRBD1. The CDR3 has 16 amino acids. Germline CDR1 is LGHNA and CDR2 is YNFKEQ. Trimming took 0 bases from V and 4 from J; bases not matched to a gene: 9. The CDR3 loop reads CASSQEGRDRAYEQYF. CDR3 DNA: TGTGCCAGCAGCCAAGAGGGTCGTGACAGGGCTTACGAGCAGTACTTC.

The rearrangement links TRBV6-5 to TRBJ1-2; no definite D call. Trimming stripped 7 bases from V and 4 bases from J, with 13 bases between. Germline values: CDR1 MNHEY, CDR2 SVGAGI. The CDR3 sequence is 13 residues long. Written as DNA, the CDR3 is TGTGCCAGCACCCTCGGCCTGCTCTATGGCTACACCTTC. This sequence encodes CASTLGLLYGYTF.

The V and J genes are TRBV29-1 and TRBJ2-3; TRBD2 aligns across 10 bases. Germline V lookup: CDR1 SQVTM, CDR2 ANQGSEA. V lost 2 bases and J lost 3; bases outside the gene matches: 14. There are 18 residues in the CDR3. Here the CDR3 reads CSVETPGVAGGTTDTQYF. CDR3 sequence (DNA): TGCAGCGTTGAAACCCCCGGAGTAGCGGGAGGTACTACAGATACGCAGTATTTT.

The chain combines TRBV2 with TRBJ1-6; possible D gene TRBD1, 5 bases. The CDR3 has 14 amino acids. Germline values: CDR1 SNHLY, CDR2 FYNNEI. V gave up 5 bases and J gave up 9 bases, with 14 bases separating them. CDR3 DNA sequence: TGTGCCAGCAGTCCCGGCAGGGTCTCTTCACCCCTCCACTTT. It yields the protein CASSPGRVSSPLHF.

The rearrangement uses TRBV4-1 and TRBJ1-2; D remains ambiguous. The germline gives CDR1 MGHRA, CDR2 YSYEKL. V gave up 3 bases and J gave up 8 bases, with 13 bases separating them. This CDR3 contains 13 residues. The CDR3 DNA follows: TGCGCCAGCAGCCAGGATACGGTATCGGGCTACACCTTC. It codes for CASSQDTVSGYTF.

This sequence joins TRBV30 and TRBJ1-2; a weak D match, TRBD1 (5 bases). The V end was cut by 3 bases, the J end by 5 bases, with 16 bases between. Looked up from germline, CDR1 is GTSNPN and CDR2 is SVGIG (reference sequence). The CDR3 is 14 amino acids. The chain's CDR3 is CAWRRDPPGYGYTF. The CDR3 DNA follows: TGTGCCTGGAGGAGGGACCCCCCTGGGTATGGCTACACCTTC.

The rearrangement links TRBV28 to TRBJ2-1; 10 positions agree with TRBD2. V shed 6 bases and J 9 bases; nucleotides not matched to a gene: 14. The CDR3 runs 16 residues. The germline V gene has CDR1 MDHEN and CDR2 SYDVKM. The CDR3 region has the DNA TGTGCCAGCAGCTCCCCCCGGTCTAGCGGGAGCGGTGAGCAGTTCTTC. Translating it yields CASSSPRSSGSGEQFF.

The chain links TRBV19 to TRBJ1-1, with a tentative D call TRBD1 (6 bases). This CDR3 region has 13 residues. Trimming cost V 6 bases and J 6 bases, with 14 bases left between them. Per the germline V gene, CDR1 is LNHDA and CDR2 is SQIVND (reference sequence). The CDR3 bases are TGTGCCAGTAGCACAGGGTATCGGGCTGAAGCTTTCTTT. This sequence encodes CASSTGYRAEAFF. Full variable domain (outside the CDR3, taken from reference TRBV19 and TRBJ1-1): DGGITQSPKYLFRKEGQNVTLSCEQNLNHDAMYWYRQDPGQGLRLIYYSQIVNDFQKGDIAEGYSVSREKKESFPLTVTSAQKNPTAFYLCASSTGYRAEAFFGQGTRLTVV.

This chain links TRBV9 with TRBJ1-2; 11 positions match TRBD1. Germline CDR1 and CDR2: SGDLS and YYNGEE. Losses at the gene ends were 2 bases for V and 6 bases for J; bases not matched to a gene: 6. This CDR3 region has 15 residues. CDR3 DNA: TGTGCCAGCAGCGTCCGGGACAGGGGGGCGCATGGCTACACCTTC. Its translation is CASSVRDRGAHGYTF.

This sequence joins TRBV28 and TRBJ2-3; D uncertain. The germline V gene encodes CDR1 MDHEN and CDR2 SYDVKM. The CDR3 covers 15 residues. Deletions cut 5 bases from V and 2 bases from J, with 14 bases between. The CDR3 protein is CASSPGSAHTDTQYF. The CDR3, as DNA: TGTGCCAGCAGTCCGGGCTCGGCGCACACAGATACGCAGTATTTT.

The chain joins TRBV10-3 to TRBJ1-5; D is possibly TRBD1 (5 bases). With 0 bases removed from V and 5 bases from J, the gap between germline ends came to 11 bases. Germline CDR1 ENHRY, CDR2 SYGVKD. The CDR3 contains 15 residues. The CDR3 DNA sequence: TGTGCCATCAGTGAGTCTTTGGACACACATCAGCCCCAGCATTTT. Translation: CAISESLDTHQPQHF.

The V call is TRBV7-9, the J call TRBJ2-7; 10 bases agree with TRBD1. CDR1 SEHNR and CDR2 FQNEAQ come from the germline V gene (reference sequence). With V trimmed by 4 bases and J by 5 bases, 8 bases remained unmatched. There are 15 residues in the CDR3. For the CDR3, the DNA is TGTGCCAGCAGCTGGACAGGGGGAATAACCCACGAGCAGTACTTC. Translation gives CASSWTGGITHEQYF.

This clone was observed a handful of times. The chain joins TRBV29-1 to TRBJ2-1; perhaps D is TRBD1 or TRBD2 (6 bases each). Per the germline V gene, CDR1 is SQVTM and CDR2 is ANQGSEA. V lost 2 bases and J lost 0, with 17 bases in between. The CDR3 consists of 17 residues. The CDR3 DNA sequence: TGCAGCGTTGAACAGTGGGGCGGAGGGGGCTCCTACAATGAGCAGTTCTTC. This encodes CSVEQWGGGGSYNEQFF.

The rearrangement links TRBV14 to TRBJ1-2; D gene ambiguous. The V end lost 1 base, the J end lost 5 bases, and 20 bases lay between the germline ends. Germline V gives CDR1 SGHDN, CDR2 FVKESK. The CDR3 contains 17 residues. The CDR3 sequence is CASSQGFGEHLIYGYTF. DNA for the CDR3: TGTGCCAGCAGCCAAGGATTTGGGGAACACCTCATATATGGCTACACCTTC.

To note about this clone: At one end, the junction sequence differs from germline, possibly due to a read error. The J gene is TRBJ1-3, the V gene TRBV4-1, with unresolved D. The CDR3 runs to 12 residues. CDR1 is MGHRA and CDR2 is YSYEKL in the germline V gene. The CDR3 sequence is CASSKDGNTIYF. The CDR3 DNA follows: TGCGCCAGCAGCAAAGACGGAAACACCATATATTTT.